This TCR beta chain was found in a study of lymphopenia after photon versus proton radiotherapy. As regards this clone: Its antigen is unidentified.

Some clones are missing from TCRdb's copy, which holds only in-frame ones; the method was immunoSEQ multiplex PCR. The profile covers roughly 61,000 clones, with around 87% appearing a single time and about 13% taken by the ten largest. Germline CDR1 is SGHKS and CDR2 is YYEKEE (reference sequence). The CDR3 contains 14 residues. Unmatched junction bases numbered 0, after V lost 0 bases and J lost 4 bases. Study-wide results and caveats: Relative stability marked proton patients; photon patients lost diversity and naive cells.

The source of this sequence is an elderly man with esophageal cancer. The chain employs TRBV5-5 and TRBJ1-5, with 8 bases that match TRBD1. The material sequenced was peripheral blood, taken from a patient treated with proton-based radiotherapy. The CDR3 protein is CASSLGTGNQPQHF. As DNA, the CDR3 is TGTGCCAGCAGCTTGGGGACAGGGAATCAGCCCCAGCATTTT.